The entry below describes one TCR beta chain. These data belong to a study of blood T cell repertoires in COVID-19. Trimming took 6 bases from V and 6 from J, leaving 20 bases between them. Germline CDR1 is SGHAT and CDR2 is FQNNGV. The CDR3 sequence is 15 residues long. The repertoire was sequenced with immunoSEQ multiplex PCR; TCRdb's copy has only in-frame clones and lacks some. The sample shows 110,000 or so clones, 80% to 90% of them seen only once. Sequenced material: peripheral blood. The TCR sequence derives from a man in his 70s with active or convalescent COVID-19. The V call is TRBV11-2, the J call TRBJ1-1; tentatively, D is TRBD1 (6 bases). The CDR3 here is CASRPPGTLQPEAFF. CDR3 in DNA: TGTGCCAGCAGACCTCCCGGGACACTACAACCTGAAGCTTTCTTT.